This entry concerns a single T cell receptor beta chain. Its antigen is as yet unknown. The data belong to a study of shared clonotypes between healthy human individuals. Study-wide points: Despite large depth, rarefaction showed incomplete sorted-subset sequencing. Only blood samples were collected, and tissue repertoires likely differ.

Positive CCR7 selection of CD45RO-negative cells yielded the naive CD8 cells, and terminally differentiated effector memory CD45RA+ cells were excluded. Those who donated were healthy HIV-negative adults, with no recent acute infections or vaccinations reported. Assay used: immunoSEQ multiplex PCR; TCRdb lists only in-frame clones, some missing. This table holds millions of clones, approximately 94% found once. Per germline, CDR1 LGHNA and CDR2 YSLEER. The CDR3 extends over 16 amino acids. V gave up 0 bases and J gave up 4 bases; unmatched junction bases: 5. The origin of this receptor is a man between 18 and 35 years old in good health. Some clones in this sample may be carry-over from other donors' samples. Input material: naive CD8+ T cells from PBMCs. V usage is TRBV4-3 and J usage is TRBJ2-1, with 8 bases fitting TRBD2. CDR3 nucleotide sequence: TGCGCCAGCAGCCAAGAGAGCGGGAGTAGTTACAATGAGCAGTTCTTC. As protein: CASSQESGSSYNEQFF.